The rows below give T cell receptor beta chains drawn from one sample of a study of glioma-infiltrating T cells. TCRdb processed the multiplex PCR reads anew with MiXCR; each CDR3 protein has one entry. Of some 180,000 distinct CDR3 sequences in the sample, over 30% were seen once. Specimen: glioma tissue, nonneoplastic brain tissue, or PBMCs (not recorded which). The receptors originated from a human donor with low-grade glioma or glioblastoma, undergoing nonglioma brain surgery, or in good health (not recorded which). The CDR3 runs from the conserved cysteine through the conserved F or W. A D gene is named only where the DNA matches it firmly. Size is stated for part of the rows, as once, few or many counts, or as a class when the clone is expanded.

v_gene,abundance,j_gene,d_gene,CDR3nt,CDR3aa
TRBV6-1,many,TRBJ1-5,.,TGTGCCAGCAGCTTGGGCAACAATCAGCCCCAGCATTTT,CASSLGNNQPQHF
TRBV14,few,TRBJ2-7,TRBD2,TGTGCCAGCAGCCATTCCCCCAGGACTAGCGGAGCCTACGAGCAGTACTTC,CASSHSPRTSGAYEQYF
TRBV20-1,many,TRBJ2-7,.,TGCAGTGCTACTGATCCCTACGAGCAGTACTTC,CSATDPYEQYF
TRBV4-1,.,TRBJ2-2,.,TGCGCCAGCAGCCAAGATCGGGGATCGAACACCAAGGAGCTGTTTTTT,CASSQDRGSNTKELFF
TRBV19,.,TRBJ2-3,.,TGTGCCAGTAGTATTCGGGATCTCGCCCCCACAGATACGCAGTATTTT,CASSIRDLAPTDTQYF
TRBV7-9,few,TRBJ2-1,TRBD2,TGTGCCAGCAGCTTAGAACTAGCGGCCTCCTACAATGAGCAGTTCTTC,CASSLELAASYNEQFF
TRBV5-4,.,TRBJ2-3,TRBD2,TGTGCCAGCAGATCAAGTGGGAGGGCGAGCACAGATACGCAGTATTTT,CASRSSGRASTDTQYF
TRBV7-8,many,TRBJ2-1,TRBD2,TGTGCCAGCAGCTTAGTAGGCGGGGGGAATGAGCAGTTCTTC,CASSLVGGGNEQFF
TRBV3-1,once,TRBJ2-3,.,TGTGCCAGCGGCCAACGTCTAGTCACAGATACGCAGTATTTT,CASGQRLVTDTQYF
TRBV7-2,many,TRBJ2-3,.,TGTGCCAGCAGCCCGACGACGGGCGGCACAGATACGCAGTATTTT,CASSPTTGGTDTQYF
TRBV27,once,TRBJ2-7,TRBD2,TGTGCCAGCAGTTTAGGACTAGCGGGGGGTCCCTACGAGCAGTACTTC,CASSLGLAGGPYEQYF
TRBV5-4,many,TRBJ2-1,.,TGTGCCAGCAGCCCGACTTTTCTTGGCTCCTACAATGAGCAGTTCTTC,CASSPTFLGSYNEQFF
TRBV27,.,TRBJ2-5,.,TGTGCCAGCAGTTCACTAGACCTGGAGGAGACCCGGTACTTC,CASSSLDLEETRYF
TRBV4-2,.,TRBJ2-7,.,TGTGCCAGCAGCCAAGAATGGAGCGGAGACTACGAGCAGTACTTC,CASSQEWSGDYEQYF
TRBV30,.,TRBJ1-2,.,TGTGCCTGGACCTCGGGGGGGTGGGGCTACACCTTC,CAWTSGGWGYTF
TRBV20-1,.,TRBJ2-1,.,TGCAGTGCGGACGGAGGGTCCCTTGCCTACAATGAGCAGTTCTTC,CSADGGSLAYNEQFF
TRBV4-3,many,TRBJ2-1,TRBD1,TGCGCCAGCAGCCAACAAACAACAGGGGGCGGTTTCGATGAGCAGTTCTTC,CASSQQTTGGGFDEQFF
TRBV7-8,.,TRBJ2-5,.,TGTGCCAGCAGAGGCAGAATAGGGCTCCTGGAGACACAGTACTTC,CASRGRIGLLETQYF
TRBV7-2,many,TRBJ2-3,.,TGTGCCAGCAGCCCGTCCAATACGCAGTATTTT,CASSPSNTQYF
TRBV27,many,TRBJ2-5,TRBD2,TGTGCCAGCAGTTTGACTAGCGGCCAAGAGACCCAGTACTTC,CASSLTSGQETQYF
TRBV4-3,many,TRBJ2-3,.,TGCGCCAGCAGCCAAGACGGACCTAGCACAGATACGCAGTATTTT,CASSQDGPSTDTQYF
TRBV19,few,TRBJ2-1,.,TGTGCCAGTAGTATTAGGATCGAAGACAATGAGCAGTTCTTC,CASSIRIEDNEQFF
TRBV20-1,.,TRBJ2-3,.,TGCAGTGCTAGAAACCCTGCACTAGGCACAGATACGCAGTATTTT,CSARNPALGTDTQYF
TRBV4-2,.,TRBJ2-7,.,TGTGCCAGCAGCCAAGTCCTGGAAGTCTACGAGCAGTACTTC,CASSQVLEVYEQYF
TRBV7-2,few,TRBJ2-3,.,TGTGCCAGCAGCTCCACGACTAGCACAGATACGCAGTATTTT,CASSSTTSTDTQYF